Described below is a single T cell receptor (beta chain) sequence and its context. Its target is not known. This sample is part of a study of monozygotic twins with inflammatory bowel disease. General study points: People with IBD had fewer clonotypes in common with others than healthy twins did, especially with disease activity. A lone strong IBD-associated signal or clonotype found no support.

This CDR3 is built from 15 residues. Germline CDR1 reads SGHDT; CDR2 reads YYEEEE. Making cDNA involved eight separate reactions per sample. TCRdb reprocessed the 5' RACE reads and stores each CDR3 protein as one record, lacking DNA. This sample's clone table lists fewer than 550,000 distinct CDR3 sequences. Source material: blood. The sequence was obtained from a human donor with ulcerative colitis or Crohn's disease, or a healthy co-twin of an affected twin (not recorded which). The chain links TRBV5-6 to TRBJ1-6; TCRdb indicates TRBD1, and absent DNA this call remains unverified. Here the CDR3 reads CASSLGTGGRSPLHF. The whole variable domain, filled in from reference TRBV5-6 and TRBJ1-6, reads DAGVTQSPTHLIKTRGQQVTLRCSPKSGHDTVSWYQQALGQGPQFIFQYYEEEERQRGNFPDRFSGHQFPNYSSELNVNALLLGDSALYLCASSLGTGGRSPLHFGNGTRLTVT.